The rows below give T cell receptor beta chains drawn from one sample of a study of siplizumab effects on memory and regulatory T cells. Only in-frame clones appear in the TCRdb table, and some are missing; sequencing was by immunoSEQ multiplex PCR. The repertoire includes about 20,000 clones, under 55% of them detected once, and roughly 5.3% sits in the top ten. These TCRs are of unknown antigen specificity. The sample taken for sequencing was CFSE-low (dividing) CD4+ T cells sorted from an allogeneic mixed lymphocyte reaction. These receptor sequences come from a human donor in good health; the cells came from an allogeneic mixed lymphocyte reaction. Both conserved end residues are part of each CDR3.

v_call cdr3_aa
TRBV10-2 CASSEGTGGGETEAFF
TRBV2 CASSSGSGNEQFF
TRBV4-1 CASSQERQFSSYEQYF
TRBV18 CASSPDRQYGYTF
TRBV27 CASRGHRGPETQYF
TRBV27 CASSLQWTGIATTNEKLFF
TRBV7-3 CASSLTRDNEQFF
TRBV6-5 CASSYSPARNTQYF
TRBV18 CASSEGLGEKLFF
TRBV7-8 CASSLAGSYNEQFF
TRBV28 CASGGRPLETQYF
TRBV2 CATSKGTETQYF
TRBV25-1 CASSGVRDRWSEAFF
TRBV5-4 CASSSPPGGHTDTQYF
TRBV5-1 CASSLGIGDTQYF
TRBV9 CASSVSGGTDTQYF
TRBV5-4 CASSRGQPYEQYF
TRBV7-8 CASSLAAGDYGYTF
TRBV11-2 CASSLVSAGGFYEQYF
TRBV18 CASSEGNSDEQYF
TRBV18 CASSQTGSGANVLTF
TRBV10-3 CAISTTGGAYEQYF
TRBV5-1 CASSLGSLAGGFTDTQYF
TRBV19 CASDKAGGAYEQYF
TRBV5-6 CASSLRAGSTYGYTF
TRBV6-5 CASSYVGETQYF
TRBV5-4 CASSSLRTERNTEAFF
TRBV7-3 CASSIGQGEKLFF
TRBV11-2 CASSLDRSTDTQYF
TRBV7-2 CASSLRGGPSSYEQYF
TRBV11-2 CASSLLLGTEAFF
TRBV28 CASRTGSHYGYTF
TRBV10-2 CASRSPGLGYTF
TRBV6-5 CASSDDGYLKAFF
TRBV5-5 CASSLDLATDTQYF
TRBV2 CASRTSGGVTDTQYF
TRBV6-6 CASSDPAGYTF
TRBV20-1 CSGGEPTGYTF
TRBV18 CASSPNEKLFF
TRBV7-3 CASSLGDEQYF
TRBV5-4 CASSLSGTEAFF
TRBV27 CASVDRGSGELFF
TRBV30 CAWNLDRNEQYF
TRBV7-6 CASSEQGNTGELFF
TRBV11-2 CASSLPGLHEQYF
TRBV4-1 CASSQVSPGSYEQYF
TRBV14 CASSQVSSTLSYNSPLHF
TRBV19 CASSPRQTPELETQYF
TRBV30 CAWSGTGGGQPQHF
TRBV18 CASSPPVARYNEQFF
TRBV7-8 CASSLGAGAAQETQYF
TRBV7-3 CASSQAGDYGYTF
TRBV10-3 CAVGTGDEKLFF
TRBV7-9 CASSYGTAYGYTF
TRBV29-1 CSATPDITDTQYF
TRBV6-1 CASRPIGRGNTEAFF
TRBV6-6 CASSATGYYEQYF
TRBV10-3 CAISEGINYEQYF
TRBV18 CASSPGQGTGELFF
TRBV18 CASSPVAGTANSPLHF